This TCR beta chain was obtained from a study of T cells after yellow fever vaccination. The overall study: Preparing low-cell-number fractions relied on SMART-Seq v4 Ultra Low Input.

A few counts support this clonotype. What it recognizes is unknown. TCRdb fed the 5' RACE reads into MiXCR, producing one record per CDR3 protein. Of under 200,000 distinct CDR3 sequences listed, 5.5% to 7.5% are singletons. There are 13 residues in the CDR3. Trimming took off 6 bases at V and 9 bases at J, with 12 bases between the two ends. General study results and limits: Some clonotypes, a small share, were shared between CD4 and CD8 compartments.

This sequence was found in a young man who received the YFV17D yellow fever vaccine. Sequenced here: CD4+ T cells sorted from PBMCs, sampled around 5 days after the first yellow fever vaccination. The chain couples TRBV12-3 or TRBV12-4 to TRBJ1-6, with D perhaps TRBD1 (5 bases). This CDR3 reads CASSPGGSSPLHF. The CDR3 DNA is TGTGCCAGCAGCCCCGGGGGGTCTTCACCCCTCCACTTT.